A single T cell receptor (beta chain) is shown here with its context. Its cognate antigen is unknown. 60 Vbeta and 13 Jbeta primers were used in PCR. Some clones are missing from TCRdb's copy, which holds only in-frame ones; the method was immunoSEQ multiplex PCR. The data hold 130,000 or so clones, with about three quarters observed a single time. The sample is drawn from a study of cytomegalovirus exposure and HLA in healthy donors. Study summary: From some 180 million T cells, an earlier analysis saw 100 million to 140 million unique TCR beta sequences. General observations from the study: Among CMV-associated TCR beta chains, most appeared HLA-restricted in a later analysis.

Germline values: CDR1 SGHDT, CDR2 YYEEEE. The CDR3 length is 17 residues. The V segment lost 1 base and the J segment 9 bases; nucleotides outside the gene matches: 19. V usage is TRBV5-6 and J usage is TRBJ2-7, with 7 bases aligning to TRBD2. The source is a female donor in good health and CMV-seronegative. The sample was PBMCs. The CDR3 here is CASSLPAGAAAGVGQYF. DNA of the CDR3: TGTGCCAGCAGCTTGCCCGCTGGGGCCGCCGCGGGAGTTGGGCAGTACTTC.